This TCR beta chain came from a study of cytomegalovirus exposure and HLA in healthy donors. Looking at the study overall: HLA-typed donors were the source of approximately 88 million unique TCRs held in an early data release.

Deletions cut 11 bases from V and 1 base from J, with 16 bases between. The V gene's germline CDR1 is SNHLY and CDR2 FYNNEI. The CDR3 extends over 14 amino acids. Amplification used 60 Vbeta primers and 13 Jbeta primers. Measured with immunoSEQ multiplex PCR; TCRdb has only the in-frame clones, and not every one. Among 120,000 to 150,000 clones listed, 70% to 80% were seen once. The sample was PBMCs. This clonotype originated in a female donor in good health and CMV-seronegative. The chain combines TRBV2 with TRBJ2-3; D remains unclear. CDR3 in amino acids: CAVESLSGTDTQYF. The CDR3 DNA sequence: TGTGCCGTGGAGAGCCTGTCCGGCACAGATACGCAGTATTTT.